This TCR beta chain stems from a study of CD8 T cells in ankylosing spondylitis. Deletions cut 4 bases from V and 7 bases from J, with 10 bases between. CDR3 length equals 11 residues. Germline lookup yields CDR1 SQVTM and CDR2 ANQGSEA. Library preparation for TCR beta used quantitative 5'-RACE with molecular barcodes. MiXCR was run by TCRdb on the 5' RACE reads, yielding one entry per CDR3 protein. The table includes 250,000 to 300,000 distinct CDR3 sequences, around 18% detected once. This clonotype showed up just a few times. The antigen remains unidentified. Study-wide results and limits: Ankylosing spondylitis blood appeared to be characterized by a TCR beta motif of 8 or 9 highly homologous variants.

The sequence came from a male donor with ankylosing spondylitis or in good health (not recorded which). V is TRBV29-1 and J is TRBJ1-2, with D possibly matching TRBD1 (5 bases). The source material was blood, either unsorted or a sorted T cell fraction (not recorded which). CDR3 sequence: CSVVGDGGYTF. The CDR3 DNA reads TGCAGCGTTGTCGGGGACGGTGGCTACACCTTC.